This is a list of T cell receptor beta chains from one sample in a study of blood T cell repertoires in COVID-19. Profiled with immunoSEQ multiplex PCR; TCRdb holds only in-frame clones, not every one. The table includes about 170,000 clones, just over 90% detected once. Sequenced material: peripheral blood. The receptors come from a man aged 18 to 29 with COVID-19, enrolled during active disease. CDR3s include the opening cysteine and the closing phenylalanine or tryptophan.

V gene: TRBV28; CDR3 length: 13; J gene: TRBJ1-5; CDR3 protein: CASSPGGHQPQHF
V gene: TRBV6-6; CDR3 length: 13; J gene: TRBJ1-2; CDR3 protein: CASSYGGSYGYTF
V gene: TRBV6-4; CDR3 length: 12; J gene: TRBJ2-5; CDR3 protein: CASRTRRGPQYF
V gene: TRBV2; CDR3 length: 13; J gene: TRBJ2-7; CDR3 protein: CASREDSSYEQYF
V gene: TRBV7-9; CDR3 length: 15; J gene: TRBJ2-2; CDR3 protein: CASTITQGHPGELFF
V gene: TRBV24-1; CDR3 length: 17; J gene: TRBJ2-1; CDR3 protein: CATSDSRGRGNYNEQFF
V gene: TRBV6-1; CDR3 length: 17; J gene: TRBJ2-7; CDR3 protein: CASSEYLSRAGDYEQYF
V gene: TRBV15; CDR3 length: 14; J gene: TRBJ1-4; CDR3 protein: CATSRDRADEKLFF
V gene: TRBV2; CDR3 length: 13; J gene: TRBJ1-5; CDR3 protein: CASSAEGSQPQHF
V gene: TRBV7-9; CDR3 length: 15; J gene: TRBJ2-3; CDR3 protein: CASSSPKPNTDTQYF
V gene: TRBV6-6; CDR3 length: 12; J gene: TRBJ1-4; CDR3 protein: CATAKGEEKLLF
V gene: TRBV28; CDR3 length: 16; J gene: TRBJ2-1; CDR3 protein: CASSLYAGPSYNEQFF
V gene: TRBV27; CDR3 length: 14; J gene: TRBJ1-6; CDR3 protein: CASSLRSFNSPLHF
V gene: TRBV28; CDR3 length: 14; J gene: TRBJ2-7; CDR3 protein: CASSASGHRYEQYF
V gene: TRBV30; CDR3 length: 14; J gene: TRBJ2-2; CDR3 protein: CAWSKGAGTGELFF
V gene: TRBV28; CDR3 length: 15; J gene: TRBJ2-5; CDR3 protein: CASSSGTSLVETQYF
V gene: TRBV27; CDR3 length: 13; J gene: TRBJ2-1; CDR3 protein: CASSPTEYNEQFF
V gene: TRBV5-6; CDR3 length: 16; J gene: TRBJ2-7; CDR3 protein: CASSWRLGSSTYEQYF
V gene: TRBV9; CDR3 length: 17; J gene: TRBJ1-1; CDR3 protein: CASSEGTGESPNTEAFF
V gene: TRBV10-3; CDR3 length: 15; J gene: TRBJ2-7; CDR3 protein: CAISEQSPGYDEQYF
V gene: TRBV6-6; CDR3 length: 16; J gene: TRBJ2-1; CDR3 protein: CASSYWGERALGEQFF
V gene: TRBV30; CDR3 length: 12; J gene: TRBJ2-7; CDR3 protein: CAWNGQSYEQYF
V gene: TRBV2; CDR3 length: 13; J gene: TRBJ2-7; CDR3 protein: CASSGQVGTGQYF
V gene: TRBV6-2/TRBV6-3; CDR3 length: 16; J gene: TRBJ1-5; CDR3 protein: CASSYRGQGRNQPQHF
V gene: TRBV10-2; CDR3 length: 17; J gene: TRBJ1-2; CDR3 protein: CASSGDLGTGGYYGYTF
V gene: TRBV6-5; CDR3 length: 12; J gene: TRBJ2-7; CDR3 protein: CATGEGSYEQYF
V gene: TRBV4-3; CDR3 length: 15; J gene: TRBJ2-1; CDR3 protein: CASSQVGQGSNEQFF
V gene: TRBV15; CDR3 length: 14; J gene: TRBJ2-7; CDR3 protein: CATSTLAEGYEQYF
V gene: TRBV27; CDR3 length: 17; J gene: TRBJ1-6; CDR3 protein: CASSLQAQVSYNSPLHF
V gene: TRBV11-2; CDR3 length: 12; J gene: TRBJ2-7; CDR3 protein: CASSSARQGNYF
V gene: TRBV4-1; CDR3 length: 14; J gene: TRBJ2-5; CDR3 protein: CASSQLAVGETQYF
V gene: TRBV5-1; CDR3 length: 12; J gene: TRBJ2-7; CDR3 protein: CASSQEGREQYF
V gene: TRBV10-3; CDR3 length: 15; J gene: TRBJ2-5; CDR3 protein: CAISPTSGPQETQYF
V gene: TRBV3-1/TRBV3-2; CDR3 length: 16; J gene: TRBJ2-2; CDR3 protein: CASSQEARKNTGELFF
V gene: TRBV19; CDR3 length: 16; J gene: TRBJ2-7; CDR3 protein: CASSIEGAASTYEQYF
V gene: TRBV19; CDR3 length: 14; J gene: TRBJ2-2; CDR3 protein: CASTEQGTAGELFF
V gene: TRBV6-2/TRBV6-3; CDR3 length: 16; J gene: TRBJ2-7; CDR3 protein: CASSFRVVAGIYEQYF
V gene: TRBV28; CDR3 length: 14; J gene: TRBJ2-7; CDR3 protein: CASSFKWGEYEQYF
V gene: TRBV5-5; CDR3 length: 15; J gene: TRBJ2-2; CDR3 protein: CASRLAGEGTGELFF
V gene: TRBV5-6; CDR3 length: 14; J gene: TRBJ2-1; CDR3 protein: CASSLGLAVNEQFF